These 26 T cell receptor beta chains came from one sample sequenced in a study of cytomegalovirus exposure and HLA in healthy donors. PCR used 60 Vbeta primers and 13 Jbeta primers. Sequencing used immunoSEQ multiplex PCR; TCRdb keeps in-frame clones, though not all of them. Here the sample spans 90,000 to 120,000 clones, 55% to 85% being singletons. Sequenced: PBMCs. These receptors originate from a man under 40 in good health and CMV-seronegative.

The rearrangement uses TRBV5-1 and TRBJ2-7, with TRBD2 identical over 8 bases. Germline V CDR1 and CDR2: SGHRS, YFSETQ. This CDR3 has 14 amino acids. After removal of 1 base from V and 2 bases from J, the junction contained 2 bases not matched to a gene. The CDR3 loop is CASSLTSGAYEQYF. CDR3 DNA sequence: TGCGCCAGCAGCTTGACTAGCGGAGCCTACGAGCAGTACTTC.

The chain joins TRBV25-1 to TRBJ2-7; a weak D match, TRBD2 (6 bases). This CDR3 is built from 13 residues. The ends were cut back, 2 bases at V and 7 bases at J, with 12 bases in the middle. Germline V gene data show CDR1 as MGHDK and CDR2 as SYGVNS. CDR3 bases: TGTGCCAGCAGTGAACGGGACTCCTGGGAGCAGTACTTC. Translating gives CASSERDSWEQYF.

The chain links TRBV9 to TRBJ2-5; maybe TRBD2 (5 bases). Trimming cost V 0 bases and J 5 bases, with 11 bases left between them. Germline V gene data show CDR1 as SGDLS and CDR2 as YYNGEE. This CDR3 is 14 amino acids long. The CDR3 loop is CASSVGIGMETQYF. In nucleotides, the CDR3 is TGTGCCAGCAGCGTAGGGATCGGGATGGAGACCCAGTACTTC.

The chain recombines TRBV9 with TRBJ2-7, with D possibly TRBD1 on 5 matching bases. The CDR3 covers 15 residues. In germline, CDR1 is SGDLS, CDR2 YYNGEE. V lost 1 base and J lost 2, with 13 bases in between. The CDR3 region has the DNA TGTGCCAGCAGCGTAAGTCCGACAGTCACCTACGAGCAGTACTTC. Translated, it gives CASSVSPTVTYEQYF.

The V gene is TRBV2, the J gene TRBJ1-2, with D possibly matching TRBD1 (5 bases). V was shortened by 6 bases and J by 0 bases, with 14 bases between the two germline ends. The CDR3 spans 15 residues. Per germline, CDR1 SNHLY and CDR2 FYNNEI. CDR3 sequence reads: CASRTQGLANYGYTF. CDR3 DNA sequence: TGTGCCAGCAGAACCCAGGGTCTAGCTAACTATGGCTACACCTTC.

This clone was seen more than once but under ten times. CDR3 loop: CASSLGGLAGRDEQFF. The DNA of the CDR3 is TGTGCCAGCAGTTTAGGGGGACTAGCGGGAAGGGATGAGCAGTTCTTC. J is TRBJ2-1 and V is TRBV28; TRBD2 agrees at 13 bases. J was trimmed by 8 bases and V by 2 bases; bases with no gene match: 6. CDR3 length: 16 amino acids. In germline, CDR1 is MDHEN, CDR2 SYDVKM.

CDR3 nucleotides: TGTGCCACCAGCCGGGACAGGACTTTCGGCGAGCAGTACTTC. It yields the protein CATSRDRTFGEQYF. The chain is built from TRBV6-1 and TRBJ2-7; TRBD1 agrees at 8 bases. V was pared by 10 bases and J by 6 bases, with 14 bases of the junction left unmatched. This CDR3 has 14 amino acids. CDR1 and CDR2 (germline): MNHNS, SASEGT.

The chain links TRBV4-1 to TRBJ1-4; TRBD1 matches at 9 bases. Germline values: CDR1 MGHRA, CDR2 YSYEKL. This CDR3 has 18 amino acids. The junction had 8 bases not matched to a gene; V was cut back by 3 bases and J by 0 bases. The CDR3: CASSQGTGGPATNEKLFF. The CDR3 nucleotides read TGCGCCAGCAGCCAGGGTACAGGGGGCCCTGCAACTAATGAAAAACTGTTTTTT.

The chain has TRBV6-5 and TRBJ1-1; TRBD1 might be the D (6 bases). The CDR3 runs to 15 residues. Germline assignment: CDR1 MNHEY and CDR2 SVGAGI. V lost 0 bases and J lost 2, with 10 bases in between. The CDR3 sequence: CASSYSTTGNTEAFF. CDR3 coding DNA: TGTGCCAGCAGTTACTCTACGACAGGTAACACTGAAGCTTTCTTT.

The V call is TRBV5-1, the J call TRBJ1-3, with D possibly being TRBD1 (5 bases). CDR1 SGHRS and CDR2 YFSETQ come from the germline V gene. The CDR3 length is 16 residues. The ends were cut back, 3 bases at V and 0 bases at J, with 13 bases in the middle. The CDR3 reads CASSSGGAFSGNTIYF. In DNA form, the CDR3 reads TGCGCCAGCAGCTCTGGCGGGGCTTTCTCTGGAAACACCATATATTTT.

This clone showed up just a few times. This rearrangement joins TRBV4-2 to TRBJ1-1; 7 positions match TRBD1. After removal of 2 bases from V and 0 bases from J, the junction contained 12 bases not matched to a gene. CDR3 length equals 18 residues. Germline V gives CDR1 LGHNA, CDR2 YNFKEQ. The CDR3 bases are TGTGCCAGCAGCCAAAACAGGGGTTCTCTCAGGTTGAACACTGAAGCTTTCTTT. Translated: CASSQNRGSLRLNTEAFF.

The chain links TRBV7-8 to TRBJ2-2; 7 bases fit TRBD2. The germline V gene has CDR1 SGHVS and CDR2 FQNEAQ. The length of the CDR3 is 18 residues. The trim removed 5 bases at V and 5 bases at J, leaving 17 bases unmatched. The CDR3 DNA is TGTGCCAGCAGCCCTCCGGCAGGGAGGGGAGAGGGGACCGGGGAGCTGTTTTTT. This encodes CASSPPAGRGEGTGELFF.

Only a few counts were recorded for this clone. The chain has TRBV14 and TRBJ2-5, with a tentative D call TRBD1 (6 bases). The J call could be wrong; TRBJ2-7 is a better fit for the DNA end. Germline CDR1 is SGHDN and CDR2 is FVKESK. The CDR3 runs 15 residues. The CDR3 region has the DNA TGTGCCAGCAGCTACCGTACAGGGCGAGTACACGAGCAGTACTTC. Translated: CASSYRTGRVHEQYF.

The chain is built from TRBV7-2 and TRBJ1-4, with 9 bases fitting TRBD1. The CDR3 extends over 14 amino acids. The germline gives CDR1 SGHTA, CDR2 FQGNSA. V dropped 5 bases and J dropped 8; count of bases not matched to a gene: 6. CDR3 DNA sequence: TGTGCCAGCAGCGAATCCGGGACAGGGGAAAAACTGTTTTTT. This codes for CASSESGTGEKLFF.

Only a few counts were recorded for this clone. The chain recombines TRBV2 with TRBJ1-5; D remains unclear. The CDR3 has 16 amino acids. With 1 base removed from V and 7 bases from J, the gap between germline ends came to 17 bases. Germline V CDR1 and CDR2: SNHLY, FYNNEI. CDR3 in DNA: TGTGCCAGCAGTGAAGAGAAGGATTACACCGGGCAGCCCCAGCATTTT. Its protein product is CASSEEKDYTGQPQHF.

The chain recombines TRBV29-1 with TRBJ2-3; 12 nucleotides align to TRBD1. The CDR3 is 14 amino acids. From germline, CDR1 is SQVTM and CDR2 ANQGSEA. The V and J ends lost 7 bases and 6 bases, in that order; junction bases with no gene match: 8. The CDR3 loop reads CSASGGQGADTQYF. CDR3 bases: TGCAGCGCCTCAGGGGGACAGGGGGCCGATACGCAGTATTTT.

In its sample, this clone was seen many times. The V call is TRBV6-6, the J call TRBJ2-7; TRBD2 might be the D (5 bases). The CDR3 covers 16 residues. V gave up 2 bases and J gave up 4 bases, with 18 bases separating them. Germline CDR1 reads MNHNY; CDR2 reads SVGAGI (reference sequence). The CDR3 here is CASSYEGSSLDYEQYF. CDR3 sequence (DNA): TGTGCCAGCAGTTACGAGGGTTCGAGCTTGGATTACGAGCAGTACTTC.

The CDR3 sequence is CASSQGLVEADTQYF. CDR3 coding DNA: TGTGCCAGCAGCCAGGGGCTAGTTGAAGCAGATACGCAGTATTTT. The V and J genes are TRBV7-3 and TRBJ2-3; perhaps TRBD1 as D (6 bases). The CDR3 consists of 15 residues. CDR1 SGHTA and CDR2 FQGTGA come from the germline V gene. V lost 5 bases and J lost 4, with 16 bases in between.

This clone has just one count. The chain links TRBV7-9 to TRBJ1-2; D is ambiguous. The CDR3 contains 15 residues. Trimming stripped 5 bases from V and 4 bases from J, with 17 bases between. CDR1 and CDR2 (germline): SEHNR, FQNEAQ (reference sequence). As DNA, the CDR3 is TGTGCCAGCAGCCCGAGCGCGCGCGGTCCCTATGGCTACACCTTC. Its protein is CASSPSARGPYGYTF.

This CDR3 is CASSVLQVYTDTQYF. CDR3 DNA: TGTGCCAGCAGCGTGTTACAGGTCTACACAGATACGCAGTATTTT. The J gene is TRBJ2-3, the V gene TRBV6-1; tentative D call: TRBD1 (5 bases). The CDR3 has 15 residues. The V gene's germline CDR1 is MNHNS and CDR2 SASEGT. The V end lost 6 bases, the J end lost 2 bases, and 15 bases lay between the germline ends.

The chain couples TRBV7-2 to TRBJ2-1; 12 nucleotides match TRBD2. J lost 0 bases, V lost 6 bases, and 3 bases had no gene match. This CDR3 contains 16 residues. CDR1 SGHTA and CDR2 FQGNSA come from the germline V gene. CDR3 nucleotide sequence: TGTGCCAGCAGTTTGACTAGCGGGGGCTCCTACAATGAGCAGTTCTTC. Translation: CASSLTSGGSYNEQFF.

CDR3 residues: CASSGGQQYEQYF. The CDR3 DNA reads TGTGCCAGCTCAGGGGGACAGCAGTACGAGCAGTACTTC. This sequence joins TRBV18 and TRBJ2-7, with 7 bases aligning to TRBD1. Trimming removed 5 bases from V and 4 bases from J; junction bases left unmatched: 5. Germline V gene sequence: CDR1 KGHSH, CDR2 LQKENI. CDR3 length equals 13 residues. Complete variable domain (other parts from reference TRBV18 and TRBJ2-7): NAGVMQNPRHLVRRRGQEARLRCSPMKGHSHVYWYRQLPEEGLKFMVYLQKENIIDESGMPKERFSAEFPKEGPSILRIQQVVRGDSAAYFCASSGGQQYEQYFGPGTRLTVT.

The chain uses TRBV10-1 and TRBJ2-4; the match to TRBD1 covers 8 bases. Germline V gene sequence: CDR1 WNHNN, CDR2 SYGVQD (reference sequence). V was clipped by 9 bases and J by 14 bases; unmatched bases: 27. This CDR3 is built from 17 residues. In nucleotides, the CDR3 is TGCGCCAGGCTCCCCCTAGACTCTGGCGTGGTGTACAGGGGGAAGTACTTC. Its translation: CARLPLDSGVVYRGKYF.

The genes are TRBV4-1 and TRBJ2-3; TRBD2 matches 12 bases. Looked up from germline, CDR1 is MGHRA and CDR2 is YSYEKL. V was pared by 3 bases and J by 5 bases, with 12 bases of the junction left unmatched. This CDR3 has 18 amino acids. The DNA of the CDR3 is TGCGCCAGCAGCCAGCCCGGCAGACTAGCGGGAGTGGAAGATACGCAGTATTTT. Amino acids: CASSQPGRLAGVEDTQYF.

The chain is built from TRBV6-1 and TRBJ2-3, with D hard to call. Trimming took off 1 base at V and 2 bases at J, with 10 bases between the two ends. Germline CDR1 reads MNHNS; CDR2 reads SASEGT. The CDR3 totals 15 residues. In nucleotides, the CDR3 is TGTGCCAGCAGTGAAGATGGGCAGAACACAGATACGCAGTATTTT. It translates to CASSEDGQNTDTQYF.

V and J are TRBV4-2 and TRBJ1-5; 9 bases are a match to TRBD1. With 3 bases clipped from V and 5 bases from J, the junction kept 11 bases outside the gene matches. This CDR3 comprises 17 residues. The V gene's germline CDR1 is LGHNA and CDR2 YNFKEQ. CDR3 DNA sequence: TGTGCCAGCAGCCAGATGGGGGGACAGGGTCAGGATCAGCCCCAGCATTTT. Translating it yields CASSQMGGQGQDQPQHF.